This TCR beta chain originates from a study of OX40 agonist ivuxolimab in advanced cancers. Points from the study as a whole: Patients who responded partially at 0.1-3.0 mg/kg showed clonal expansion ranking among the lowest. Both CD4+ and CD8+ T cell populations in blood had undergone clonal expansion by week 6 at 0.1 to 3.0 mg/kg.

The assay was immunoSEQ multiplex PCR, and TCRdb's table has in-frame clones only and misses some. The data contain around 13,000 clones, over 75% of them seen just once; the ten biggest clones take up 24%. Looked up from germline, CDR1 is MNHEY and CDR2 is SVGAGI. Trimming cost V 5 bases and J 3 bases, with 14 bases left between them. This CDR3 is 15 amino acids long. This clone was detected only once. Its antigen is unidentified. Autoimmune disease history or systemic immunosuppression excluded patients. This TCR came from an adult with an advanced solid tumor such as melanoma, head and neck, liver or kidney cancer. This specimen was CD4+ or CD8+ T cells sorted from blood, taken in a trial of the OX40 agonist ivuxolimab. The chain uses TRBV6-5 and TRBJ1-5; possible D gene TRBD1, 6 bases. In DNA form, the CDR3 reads TGTGCCAGCAGTCCAGACGGGGGGCACAATCAGCCCCAGCATTTT. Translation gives CASSPDGGHNQPQHF.